Each of the 2 T cell receptor beta chains below was sequenced from the same sample in a study of blood T cells in healthy people across ages. For the second PCR, which ran for roughly 6 to 12 cycles, a sample-barcoded 5' primer and a J-beta primer mix were used. One entry per CDR3 protein results from TCRdb running MiXCR on the 5' RACE reads. The data contain about 1.5 million distinct CDR3 sequences, under 55% of them singletons. The sequenced sample consisted of blood. These TCRs come from a woman aged 18-35 years in good health.

This clonotype was observed many times. The V and J genes are TRBV6-1 and TRBJ2-1, with TRBD2 matching over 7 bases. The CDR3 has 16 amino acids. V lost 2 bases, J lost 2 bases, and 6 bases stayed unmatched. In germline, CDR1 is MNHNS, CDR2 SASEGT. CDR3 DNA: TGTGCCAGCAGTGAACAGGCTAGCGGAGCCTACAATGAGCAGTTCTTC. This encodes CASSEQASGAYNEQFF.

The V and J genes are TRBV29-1 and TRBJ2-5, with 8 nucleotides matching TRBD1. Germline assignment: CDR1 SQVTM and CDR2 ANQGSEA. The CDR3 is 14 residues long. After removal of 7 bases from V and 2 bases from J, the junction contained 9 bases not matched to a gene. The CDR3 coding sequence is TGCAGCGGGACAGGGAGAGGGGCACAAGAGACCCAGTACTTC. This translates into CSGTGRGAQETQYF.